Each of the 4 T cell receptor beta chains below was sequenced from the same sample in a study of T cell responses to AZD1222 COVID-19 vaccine. The assay was immunoSEQ multiplex PCR, and TCRdb's table has in-frame clones only and misses some. The sample has about 150,000 clones, roughly 88% seen once. The sequences come from peripheral blood, collected 28 days after the second dose of the MenACWY control vaccine. These receptors were obtained from an adult who received the MenACWY meningococcal vaccine as a control.

The genes are TRBV10-3 and TRBJ1-2, with a tentative D call TRBD1 (5 bases). From germline, CDR1 is ENHRY and CDR2 SYGVKD. CDR3 length equals 15 residues. The V end was cut by 2 bases, the J end by 3 bases, with 13 bases between. The CDR3 coding sequence is TGTGCCATCAGTGAGGTAGGGGCCCCTGACTATGGCTACACCTTC. Its protein product is CAISEVGAPDYGYTF.

This chain joins TRBV5-6 and TRBJ2-7; 10 bases are a match to TRBD1. This CDR3 comprises 14 residues. Germline-derived CDR1 and CDR2 are SGHDT and YYEEEE. V lost 0 bases, J lost 7 bases, and 4 bases stayed unmatched. The CDR3 DNA follows: TGTGCCAGCAGCTTGGGACAGGGGGCGAGGGAGCAGTACTTC. Its translation is CASSLGQGAREQYF. Based on the CDR3 plus reference TRBV5-6 and TRBJ2-7, the full variable domain is DAGVTQSPTHLIKTRGQQVTLRCSPKSGHDTVSWYQQALGQGPQFIFQYYEEEERQRGNFPDRFSGHQFPNYSSELNVNALLLGDSALYLCASSLGQGAREQYFGPGTRLTVT.

The CDR3 bases are TGTGCCAGCAGCTTAGTCAAGTTCGGCACAGATACGCAGTATTTT. It specifies CASSLVKFGTDTQYF. This chain uses TRBV7-2 with TRBJ2-3; no definite D call. Trimming cost V 1 base and J 1 base, with 9 bases left between them. The CDR3 runs to 15 residues. Germline values: CDR1 SGHTA, CDR2 FQGNSA.

The rearrangement joins TRBV6-5 to TRBJ2-7; 7 bases align to TRBD1. CDR1 and CDR2 (germline): MNHEY, SVGAGI. Unmatched junction bases numbered 6, after V lost 0 bases and J lost 4 bases. The CDR3 covers 15 residues. The CDR3 here is CASSYSPDRVYEQYF. CDR3 nucleotide sequence: TGTGCCAGCAGTTACTCACCAGACAGGGTGTACGAGCAGTACTTC.